Following are 8 T cell receptor beta chains from one sample sequenced in a study of T cell changes during pregnancy in multiple sclerosis. Profiled with immunoSEQ multiplex PCR; TCRdb holds only in-frame clones, not every one. The table shows under 70,000 clones, with around 92% occurring only once. The material sequenced was peripheral blood, taken after pregnancy. Source of these receptors: a female donor in good health, enrolled as a control in a pregnancy study.

This clone was detected only once. The chain carries TRBV11-2 and TRBJ1-2, with D perhaps TRBD1 (5 bases). The CDR3 spans 17 residues. The germline V and J ends were trimmed by 5 bases and 4 bases, with 23 bases remaining between them. Germline V gives CDR1 SGHAT, CDR2 FQNNGV. The CDR3 nucleotides are TGTGCCAGCAGCGTTAGTCCGGCCGAGACAGACCCCTATGGCTACACCTTC. As protein: CASSVSPAETDPYGYTF.

The genes are TRBV7-6 and TRBJ1-4; 12 positions agree with TRBD1. V dropped 2 bases and J dropped 8; count of bases not matched to a gene: 6. Germline CDR1 reads SGHVS; CDR2 reads FNYEAQ. This CDR3 is 16 amino acids long. The CDR3 loop is CASSLLGTGGREKLFF. DNA for the CDR3: TGTGCCAGCAGCTTATTGGGGACAGGGGGCCGGGAAAAACTGTTTTTT.

The chain is built from TRBV6-5 and TRBJ1-2; the D gene is possibly TRBD1 (6 bases). Trimming shortened V by 6 bases and J by 5 bases, and 13 bases separated the two germline ends. CDR3 length equals 13 residues. The V gene's germline CDR1 is MNHEY and CDR2 SVGAGI. Here the CDR3 DNA reads TGTGCCAGCAGACTTCTCCAGGGGTATGGCTACACCTTC. It codes for CASRLLQGYGYTF.

The chain combines TRBV11-3 with TRBJ1-6, with D maybe TRBD1 (5 bases). The CDR3 sequence is 15 residues long. V lost 0 bases and J 6 bases, leaving 9 bases between the germline ends. Germline CDR1 reads SGHNT; CDR2 reads YENEEA. Written as DNA, the CDR3 is TGTGCCAGCAGCTTAGAACAGGCCTCTAATTCACCCCTCCACTTT. Translated: CASSLEQASNSPLHF.

The V gene is TRBV15, the J gene TRBJ2-1; a possible D gene is TRBD2 (6 bases). Trimming took off 4 bases at V and 1 base at J, with 11 bases between the two ends. The CDR3 contains 15 residues. Germline CDR1 and CDR2: LNHNV and YYDKDF (reference sequence). CDR3 DNA: TGTGCCACCAGCAAGGAGGGTCTGTCCTACAATGAGCAGTTCTTC. It is translated as CATSKEGLSYNEQFF.

The V and J genes are TRBV4-3 and TRBJ2-1; 9 bases are shared with TRBD1. The CDR3 extends over 18 amino acids. Per the germline V gene, CDR1 is LGHNA and CDR2 is YSLEER. V trimming: 0 bases; J trimming: 8 bases; junction bases outside the gene matches: 14. CDR3 nucleotides: TGCGCCAGCAGCCAAGAGCACAGGGGGCGCGGGGTAGGGGATGAGCAGTTCTTC. Translating gives CASSQEHRGRGVGDEQFF.

V and J are TRBV27 and TRBJ2-3, with D tentatively TRBD1 (5 bases). The CDR3 spans 15 residues. Germline lookup yields CDR1 MNHEY and CDR2 SMNVEV (reference sequence). V was trimmed by 6 bases and J by 5 bases, leaving 18 bases between them. CDR3 region: CASRVTGQIRDTQYF. The CDR3 DNA is TGTGCCAGCAGGGTCACAGGTCAGATTCGAGATACGCAGTATTTT.

The chain is built from TRBV5-6 and TRBJ2-5; perhaps TRBD1 as D (6 bases). The V end was cut by 0 bases, the J end by 5 bases, with 11 bases between. The CDR3 spans 14 residues. Germline lookup yields CDR1 SGHDT and CDR2 YYEEEE. The CDR3 here is CASSLGQGMETQYF. In DNA, the CDR3 is TGTGCCAGCAGCTTGGGGCAGGGGATGGAGACCCAGTACTTC.